This TCR beta chain was profiled in a study of cytomegalovirus exposure and HLA in healthy donors. PCR was performed using 60 Vbeta and 13 Jbeta primers. Repertoires were generated with immunoSEQ multiplex PCR, while TCRdb's copy carries only in-frame clones and drops some. The sample yields approximately 120,000 clones, of which the top ten take up 0.9% to 1.2%. With V trimmed by 2 bases and J by 9 bases, 9 bases remained unmatched. CDR1 is SGHAT and CDR2 is FQDESV in the germline V gene (reference sequence). The CDR3 is made up of 14 amino acids. This clonotype originated in a man aged 18 to 29 in good health and CMV-seronegative. The sample consisted of PBMCs. The V call is TRBV11-1, the J call TRBJ1-2; 7 bases map to TRBD1. CDR3 coding DNA: TGTGCCAGCAGCTTAAGGCTACAGGGGAGTAGCTACACCTTC. This sequence encodes CASSLRLQGSSYTF.